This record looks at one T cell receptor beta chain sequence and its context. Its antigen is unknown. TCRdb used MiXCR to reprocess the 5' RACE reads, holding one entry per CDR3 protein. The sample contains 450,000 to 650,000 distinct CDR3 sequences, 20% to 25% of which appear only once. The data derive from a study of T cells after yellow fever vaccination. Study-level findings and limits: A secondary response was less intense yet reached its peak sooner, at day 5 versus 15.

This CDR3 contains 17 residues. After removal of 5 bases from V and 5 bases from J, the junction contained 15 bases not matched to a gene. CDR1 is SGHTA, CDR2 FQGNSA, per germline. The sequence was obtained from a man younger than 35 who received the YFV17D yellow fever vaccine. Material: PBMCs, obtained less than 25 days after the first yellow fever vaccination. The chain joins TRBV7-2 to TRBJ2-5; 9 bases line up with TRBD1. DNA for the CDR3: TGTGCCAGCAGCGGCCTAACCGGGACAGGGTCGATGGAGACCCAGTACTTC. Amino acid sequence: CASSGLTGTGSMETQYF.